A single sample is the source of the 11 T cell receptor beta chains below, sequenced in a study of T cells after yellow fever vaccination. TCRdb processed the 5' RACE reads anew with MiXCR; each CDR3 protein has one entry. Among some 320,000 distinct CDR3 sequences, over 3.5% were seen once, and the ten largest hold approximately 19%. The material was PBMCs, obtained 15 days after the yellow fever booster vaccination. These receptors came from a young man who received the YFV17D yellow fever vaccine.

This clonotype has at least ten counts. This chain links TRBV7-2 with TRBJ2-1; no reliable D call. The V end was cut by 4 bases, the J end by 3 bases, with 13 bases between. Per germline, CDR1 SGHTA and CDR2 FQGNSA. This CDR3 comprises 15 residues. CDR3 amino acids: CASSWPSQGYNEQFF. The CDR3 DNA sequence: TGTGCCAGCAGCTGGCCCTCCCAAGGCTACAATGAGCAGTTCTTC. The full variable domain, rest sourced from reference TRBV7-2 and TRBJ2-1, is GAGVSQSPSNKVTEKGKDVELRCDPISGHTALYWYRQSLGQGLEFLIYFQGNSAPDKSGLPSDRFSAERTGGSVSTLTIQRTQQEDSAVYLCASSWPSQGYNEQFFGPGTRLTVL.

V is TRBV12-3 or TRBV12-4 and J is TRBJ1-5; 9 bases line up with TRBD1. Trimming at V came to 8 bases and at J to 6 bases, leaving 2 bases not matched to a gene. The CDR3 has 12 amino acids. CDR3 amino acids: CASGQGIQPQHF. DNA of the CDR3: TGTGCCAGCGGACAGGGGATTCAGCCCCAGCATTTT.

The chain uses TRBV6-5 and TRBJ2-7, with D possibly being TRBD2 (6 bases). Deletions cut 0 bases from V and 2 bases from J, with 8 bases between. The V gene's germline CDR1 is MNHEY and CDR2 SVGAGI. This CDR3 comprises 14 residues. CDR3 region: CASSYSTGAYEQYV. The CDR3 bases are TGTGCCAGCAGTTACTCGACGGGGGCCTACGAGCAGTACGTC.

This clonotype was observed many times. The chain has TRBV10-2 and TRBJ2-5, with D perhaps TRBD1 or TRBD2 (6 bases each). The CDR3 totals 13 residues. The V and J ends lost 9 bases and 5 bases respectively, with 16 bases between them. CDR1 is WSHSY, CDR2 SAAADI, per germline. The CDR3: CASRPSGGETQYF. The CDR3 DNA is TGCGCCAGTCGCCCATCCGGGGGCGAGACCCAGTACTTC.

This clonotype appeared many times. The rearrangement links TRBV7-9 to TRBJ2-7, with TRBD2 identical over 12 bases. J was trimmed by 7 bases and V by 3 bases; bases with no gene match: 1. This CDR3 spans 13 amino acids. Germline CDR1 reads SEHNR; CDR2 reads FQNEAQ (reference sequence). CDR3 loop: CASSFGTSGEQYV. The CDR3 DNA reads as TGTGCCAGCAGCTTCGGGACTAGCGGGGAGCAGTACGTC.

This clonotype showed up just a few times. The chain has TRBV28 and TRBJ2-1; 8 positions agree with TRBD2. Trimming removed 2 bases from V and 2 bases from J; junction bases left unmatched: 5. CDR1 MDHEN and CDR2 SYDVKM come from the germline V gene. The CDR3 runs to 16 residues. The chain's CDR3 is CASSLAGGQTYNEQFF. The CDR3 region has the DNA TGTGCCAGCAGTTTAGCGGGGGGTCAAACCTACAATGAGCAGTTCTTC.

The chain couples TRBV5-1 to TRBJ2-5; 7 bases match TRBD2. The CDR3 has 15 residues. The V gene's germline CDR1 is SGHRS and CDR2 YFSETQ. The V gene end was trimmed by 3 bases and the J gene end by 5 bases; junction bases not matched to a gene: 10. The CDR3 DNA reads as TGCGCCAGCAGCTCCGGACTAGGGGAGATGGAGACCCAGTACTTC. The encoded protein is CASSSGLGEMETQYF. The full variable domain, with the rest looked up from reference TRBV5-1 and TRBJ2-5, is KAGVTQTPRYLIKTRGQQVTLSCSPISGHRSVSWYQQTPGQGLQFLFEYFSETQRNKGNFPGRFSGRQFSNSRSEMNVSTLELGDSALYLCASSSGLGEMETQYFGPGTRLLVL.

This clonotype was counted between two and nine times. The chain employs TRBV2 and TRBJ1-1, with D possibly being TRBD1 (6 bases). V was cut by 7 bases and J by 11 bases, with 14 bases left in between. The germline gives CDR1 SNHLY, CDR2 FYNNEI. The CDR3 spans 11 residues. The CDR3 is CASTTGFGAFF. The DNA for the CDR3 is TGTGCCAGCACTACAGGGTTTGGCGCTTTCTTT.

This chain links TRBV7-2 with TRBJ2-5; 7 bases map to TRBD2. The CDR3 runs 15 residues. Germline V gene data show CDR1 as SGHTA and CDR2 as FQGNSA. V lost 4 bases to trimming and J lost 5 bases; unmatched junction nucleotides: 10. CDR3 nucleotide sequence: TGTGCCAGCAGCTCCCCGACTAGCTTGGGGGAGACCCAGTACTTC. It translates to CASSSPTSLGETQYF.

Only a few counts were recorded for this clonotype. The CDR3 nucleotides are TGTGCCAGTAGTATAGGGCTAGCGGCCGCCTACGAGCAGTACTTC. Protein product: CASSIGLAAAYEQYF. The J gene is TRBJ2-7, the V gene TRBV19, with 7 nucleotides matching TRBD2. The CDR3 is made up of 15 amino acids. Germline V gives CDR1 LNHDA, CDR2 SQIVND (reference sequence). Germline trimming cut 1 base from V and 2 bases from J; bases unmatched to any gene: 5.

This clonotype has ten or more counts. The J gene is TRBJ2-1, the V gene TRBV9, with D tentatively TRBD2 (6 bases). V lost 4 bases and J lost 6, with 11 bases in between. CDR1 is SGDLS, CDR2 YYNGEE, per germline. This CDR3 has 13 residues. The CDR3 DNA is TGTGCCAGCAGCCCGCCAGCGGGCAATGAGCAGTTCTTC. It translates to CASSPPAGNEQFF. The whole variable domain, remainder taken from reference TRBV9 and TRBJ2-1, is DSGVTQTPKHLITATGQRVTLRCSPRSGDLSVYWYQQSLDQGLQFLIQYYNGEERAKGNILERFSAQQFPDLHSELNLSSLELGDSALYFCASSPPAGNEQFFGPGTRLTVL.